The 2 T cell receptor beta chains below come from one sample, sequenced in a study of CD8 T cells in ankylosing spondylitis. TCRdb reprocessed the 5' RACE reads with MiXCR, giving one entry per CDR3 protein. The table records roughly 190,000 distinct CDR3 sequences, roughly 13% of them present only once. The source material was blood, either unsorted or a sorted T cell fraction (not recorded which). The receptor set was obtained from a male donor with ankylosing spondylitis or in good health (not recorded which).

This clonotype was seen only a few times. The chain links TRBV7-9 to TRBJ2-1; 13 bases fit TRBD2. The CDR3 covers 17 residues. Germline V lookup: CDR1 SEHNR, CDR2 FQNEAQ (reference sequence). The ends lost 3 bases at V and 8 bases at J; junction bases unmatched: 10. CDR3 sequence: CASSFLVLAGGPHEQFF. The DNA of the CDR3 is TGTGCCAGCAGCTTCCTGGTACTAGCGGGAGGGCCCCATGAGCAGTTCTTC.

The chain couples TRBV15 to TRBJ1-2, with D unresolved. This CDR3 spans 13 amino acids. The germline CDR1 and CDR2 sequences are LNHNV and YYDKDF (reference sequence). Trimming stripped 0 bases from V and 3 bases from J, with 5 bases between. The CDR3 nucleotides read TGTGCCACCAGCAGAGAAGGGTACTATGGCTACACCTTC. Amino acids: CATSREGYYGYTF.